The rows below give T cell receptor beta chains drawn from one sample of a study of beta chain features in type 1 diabetes. Only in-frame clones appear in the TCRdb table, and some are missing; sequencing was by immunoSEQ multiplex PCR. This repertoire shows about 170,000 clones, roughly 7.1% found once; its top ten account for around 0.9%. Sequenced: central memory CD4+ T cells from blood. The receptors were sampled from a woman in her 40s with type 1 diabetes. Each CDR3 is given with its conserved first and last residue. Each record gives: J gene, V gene, D gene, clone size, CDR3 protein, CDR3 DNA. A D gene is named only where the DNA matches it firmly. Only part of the rows carry a size: once, few, many, or a class if the clone is expanded.

TRBJ2-1,TRBV9,NA,NA,CASSVDGHGEQFF,TGTGCCAGCAGCGTAGATGGCCATGGTGAGCAGTTCTTC
TRBJ2-7,TRBV29-1,TRBD1,NA,CSARQGAGYEQYF,TGCAGCGCCCGACAGGGCGCGGGCTACGAGCAGTACTTC
TRBJ2-7,TRBV7-2,NA,many,CASSWESRGEQYF,TGTGCCAGCAGCTGGGAGAGTCGCGGAGAGCAGTACTTC
TRBJ2-3,TRBV28,TRBD2,NA,CASIASGGTDTQYF,TGTGCCAGCATAGCGAGCGGGGGCACAGATACGCAGTATTTT
TRBJ2-7,TRBV7-3,TRBD1,NA,CASSRDRGHEQYF,TGTGCCAGCAGCCGGGACAGGGGCCACGAGCAGTACTTC
TRBJ2-5,TRBV6-5,TRBD2,NA,CASRPGLAKETQYF,TGTGCCAGCAGACCCGGACTAGCGAAAGAGACCCAGTACTTC
TRBJ2-1,TRBV9,NA,NA,CASSPIDSYYNEQFF,TGTGCCAGCAGCCCTATCGACAGCTACTACAATGAGCAGTTCTTC
TRBJ1-1,TRBV28,TRBD1,NA,CAIQTGGGMNTEAFF,TGTGCCATACAGACAGGGGGCGGGATGAACACTGAAGCTTTCTTT
TRBJ1-4,TRBV4-1,TRBD1,many,CASSQDLSPGQVDEKLFF,TGCGCCAGCAGCCAAGATCTGTCACCTGGACAGGTTGACGAAAAACTGTTTTTT
TRBJ1-2,TRBV6-6,NA,NA,CASSYRQGRGYGYTF,TGTGCCAGCAGTTATCGGCAGGGTCGTGGCTATGGCTACACCTTC
TRBJ2-1,TRBV2,TRBD2,NA,CASMPGGGNEQFF,TGTGCCAGCATGCCGGGAGGTGGCAATGAGCAGTTCTTC
TRBJ1-5,TRBV7-2,NA,few,CASSSRGRGDQPQHF,TGTGCCAGCAGCTCCCGAGGTCGGGGGGATCAGCCCCAGCATTTT
TRBJ1-5,TRBV18,TRBD1,NA,CASSPGQGHQPQHF,TGTGCCAGCTCGCCGGGACAGGGGCACCAGCCCCAGCATTTT
TRBJ1-2,TRBV9,NA,NA,CASSAAGHTNYGYTF,TGTGCCAGCAGCGCGGCGGGCCACACTAACTATGGCTACACCTTC
TRBJ1-1,TRBV5-1,NA,few,CASSWEGSRDSEAFF,TGCGCCAGCAGCTGGGAGGGCTCCAGGGATTCTGAAGCTTTCTTT
TRBJ2-3,TRBV30,NA,NA,CAWGASGDTQYF,TGTGCCTGGGGGGCCTCTGGGGATACGCAGTATTTT